This T cell receptor (beta chain) was obtained from a study of cytomegalovirus exposure and HLA in healthy donors. In the case of this clone: As yet, its antigen is unknown.

The CDR3 spans 15 residues. Losses at the gene ends were 5 bases for V and 3 bases for J; bases not matched to a gene: 4. Germline CDR1 SEHNR, CDR2 FQNEAQ (reference sequence). Assay used: immunoSEQ multiplex PCR; TCRdb lists only in-frame clones, some missing. The repertoire holds 120,000 or so clones, about 90% seen once, with 1.5% to 2% in the top ten. Study-level results: It was about 180 TCR beta chains that were listed as cytomegalovirus-associated. The tendency of first-cohort TCR clusters to co-occur in the 120 or so validation repertoires was the finding of a later analysis.

V usage is TRBV7-9 and J usage is TRBJ2-2; TRBD2 aligns across 9 bases. The TCR was taken from a woman under 30 in good health and CMV-seronegative. Sequencing was carried out using PBMCs. CDR3 amino acids: CASSRLAADTGELFF. The CDR3 bases are TGTGCCAGCAGCCGACTAGCGGCAGACACCGGGGAGCTGTTTTTT.